This TCR beta chain was retrieved from a study of identical twins. Findings and limits, study-wide: Models underestimated out-of-frame TCR alpha sharing in monozygotic twins.

Germline trimming cut 4 bases from V and 2 bases from J; bases unmatched to any gene: 3. The CDR3 runs 15 residues. Germline lookup yields CDR1 MNHEY and CDR2 SVGAGI. TCRdb passed the 5' RACE reads through MiXCR, listing each CDR3 protein once. The table shows some 500,000 distinct CDR3 sequences, with roughly 9.9% occurring only once. Only healthy Caucasians were enrolled as donors. Turning to this clonotype: Its antigen is still unknown.

This sample also appeared in a second study, on yellow fever vaccine responses in identical twins. That paper notes: Each twin's T cell response to the vaccine was reported to look partly convergent and partly personalized.

The chain is built from TRBV6-5 and TRBJ1-1, with 11 bases that match TRBD1. The sequencing input was PBMCs. The sequence derives from a woman between 18 and 30 years old in good health. CDR3 protein: CASSSGTGGNTEAFF. Here the CDR3 DNA reads TGTGCCAGCAGTTCGGGGACAGGGGGAAACACTGAAGCTTTCTTT.